Listed below are T cell receptor beta chains from one sample, sequenced in a study of T cell changes during pregnancy in multiple sclerosis. Here immunoSEQ multiplex PCR was the method, and the copy in TCRdb shows in-frame clones only, minus some. The profile covers under 40,000 clones, with roughly 90% appearing a single time and roughly 29% taken by the ten largest. This sample comprised CD8+ T cells from peripheral blood mononuclear cells, obtained before pregnancy. These receptors all come from a female donor with multiple sclerosis, enrolled in a pregnancy study. Each CDR3 is given with its conserved first and last residue. The D gene is left open where the match is weak. Clone size appears in some rows only: once, few, many, or a class for an expanded clone.

D	V	size	J	DNA	CDR3
.	TRBV5-4	.	TRBJ2-7	TGTGCCAGCAGCTTGGATATCGGACTCCCCTACGAGCAGTACTTC	CASSLDIGLPYEQYF
TRBD2	TRBV2	.	TRBJ2-7	TGTGCCAGCCTAGCGGGGGACGGTTCCTACGAGCAGTACTTC	CASLAGDGSYEQYF
.	TRBV30	few	TRBJ1-1	TGTGCCTGGAGCAGGGGAACTGAAGCTTTCTTT	CAWSRGTEAFF
TRBD1	TRBV7-9	.	TRBJ1-4	TGTGCCAGCAGCTATCCGGGACAGGGTCGAGAAAAACTGTTTTTT	CASSYPGQGREKLFF
TRBD1	TRBV19	.	TRBJ1-1	TGTGCCAGTAGTGCGGGACAGAGATACACTGAAGCTTTCTTT	CASSAGQRYTEAFF
TRBD1	TRBV2	.	TRBJ1-2	TGTGCCAGCACCACAGGGGGGGATTATGGCTACACCTTC	CASTTGGDYGYTF
.	TRBV27	.	TRBJ1-1	TGTGCCAGCAGCACAGTGATGAACACTGAAGCTTTCTTT	CASSTVMNTEAFF
TRBD1	TRBV6-1	once	TRBJ1-1	TGTGCCAGCAGTGGGGGGGTAGGACAGGGGGACACTGAAGCTTTCTTT	CASSGGVGQGDTEAFF
.	TRBV6-1	.	TRBJ2-7	TGTGCCAGCGATGAGAGGGTTTCAATCTCCTACGAGCAGTACTTC	CASDERVSISYEQYF
.	TRBV6-5	once	TRBJ2-5	TGTGCCAGCAGTTACTCGAACTTGGAGACCCAGTACTTC	CASSYSNLETQYF
.	TRBV7-3	.	TRBJ1-2	TGTGCCAGCAGCTTAACGGGGGGGTCCGCAGATGGCTACACCTTC	CASSLTGGSADGYTF
TRBD1	TRBV5-6	.	TRBJ2-2	TGTGCCAGCAGCTTAGGGAACAGGGGGCGAACCGGGGAGCTGTTTTTT	CASSLGNRGRTGELFF
TRBD1	TRBV23-1	.	TRBJ2-2	TGCGCCAGCAGCGTAAGCGGGAAACAGGGGGCGCGGGACACCGGGGAGCTGTTTTTT	CASSVSGKQGARDTGELFF
.	TRBV7-9	.	TRBJ1-1	TGTGCCAGCAGCTTTACCCCAGGTATGAACACTGAAGCTTTCTTT	CASSFTPGMNTEAFF
TRBD2	TRBV7-6	.	TRBJ2-7	TGTGCCAGCAGCCCAGGACTAGCGGGGTTATACGAGCAGTACTTC	CASSPGLAGLYEQYF
.	TRBV19	.	TRBJ2-3	TGTGCCAGTACCGCCGCCGGACACAGAAGCACAGATACGCAGTATTTT	CASTAAGHRSTDTQYF
TRBD1	TRBV19	few	TRBJ1-2	TGTGCCAGTAGTACTTATTCCGGGACAGTTGGCTACACCTTC	CASSTYSGTVGYTF
TRBD1	TRBV9	.	TRBJ1-2	TGTGCCAGCAGCACGAGCCCGGGACAGGGTACTGTAGGCTATGGCTACACCTTC	CASSTSPGQGTVGYGYTF
TRBD2	TRBV9	once	TRBJ2-3	TGTGCCAGCAGCGTAAGGGGCGGGCGCAGCGGGGGGCCAACAGATACGCAGTATTTT	CASSVRGGRSGGPTDTQYF
.	TRBV5-1	.	TRBJ2-1	TGCGCCAGCAGCTTGGTTCGTGCCTACAATGAGCAGTTCTTC	CASSLVRAYNEQFF
.	TRBV14	.	TRBJ1-2	TGTGCCAGCAGCCAAGAGGCAGGGATATTCGGCTACACCTTC	CASSQEAGIFGYTF
.	TRBV28	.	TRBJ2-7	TGTGCCAGCAGCTACGACAGGAGCTCCTACGAGCAGTACTTC	CASSYDRSSYEQYF
TRBD2	TRBV18	once	TRBJ2-3	TGTGCCAGCTCACCTTCTAGCGGGGCCACAGATACGCAGTATTTT	CASSPSSGATDTQYF
TRBD2	TRBV9	.	TRBJ2-5	TGTGCCAGCAGCCCAAGCCAGGGGACTAGCGGGGTGGAGACCCAGTACTTC	CASSPSQGTSGVETQYF
TRBD1	TRBV7-8	.	TRBJ1-1	TGTGCCAGCAGCTTAGTCCCCGGACAGGGTTTGAACACTGAAGCTTTCTTT	CASSLVPGQGLNTEAFF
.	TRBV4-1	.	TRBJ1-1	TGCGCCAGCAGCCAAGATCCCCCCAGGGGTTCGGGGAGCACTGAAGCTTTCTTT	CASSQDPPRGSGSTEAFF
.	TRBV29-1	.	TRBJ2-1	TGCAGCGTCGCATCCCGGGATATGAACAATGAGCAGTTCTTC	CSVASRDMNNEQFF
TRBD2	TRBV7-2	.	TRBJ2-1	TGTGCCAGCAGCTTAGGAGGTCTAGCGGGGGGTTACAATGAGCAGTTCTTC	CASSLGGLAGGYNEQFF
.	TRBV21-1	few	TRBJ2-7	TGTGCCAGCAGGGGACTAGCGGGGGGGTCCTACGAGCAGTACTTC	CASRGLAGGSYEQYF
.	TRBV6-5	.	TRBJ2-1	TGTGCCAGCAGTTACTCTAGCGGCAGCTCCTACAATGAGCAGTTCTTC	CASSYSSGSSYNEQFF
TRBD1	TRBV30	.	TRBJ1-1	TGTGCCTGGAGTCCGGGGAGACAGGGAAATGAAGCTTTCTTT	CAWSPGRQGNEAFF
TRBD2	TRBV6-4	.	TRBJ2-3	TGTGCCAGCAGTTTCCGTAGCGGGAGAGGAGATACGCAGTATTTT	CASSFRSGRGDTQYF
.	TRBV27	.	TRBJ2-7	TGTGCCAGCAGTTTATCCACCGGAGATAAGAAGGACTACGAGCAGTACTTC	CASSLSTGDKKDYEQYF
.	TRBV7-6	.	TRBJ2-1	TGTGCCAGCAGCTTAGCACAGACCAGTGAGCAGTTCTTC	CASSLAQTSEQFF
.	TRBV2	.	TRBJ1-1	TGTGCCAGCGGCGGGGGGCTGGGCACTGAAGCTTTCTTT	CASGGGLGTEAFF
.	TRBV5-6	.	TRBJ2-1	TGTGCCAGCAGCGGAAGGGGCAATGAGCAGTTCTTC	CASSGRGNEQFF
.	TRBV7-9	.	TRBJ1-2	TGTGCCGCCGGGTTGTTGGGAGTCTGGGGCTACACCTTC	CAAGLLGVWGYTF
.	TRBV14	.	TRBJ2-7	TGTGCCAGCAGCCAAGATTGGGGCGGCGGCTACGAGCAGTACTTC	CASSQDWGGGYEQYF
.	TRBV7-2	.	TRBJ1-6	TGTGCCAGCAGCTTAAGATCTTGGGCCGAACTCAATTCACCCCTCCACTTT	CASSLRSWAELNSPLHF
TRBD1	TRBV7-6	.	TRBJ1-5	TGTGCCAGCAGCCAGGGGGTAGGGAGTCGGAGCAATCAGCCCCAGCATTTT	CASSQGVGSRSNQPQHF
.	TRBV5-1	.	TRBJ2-3	TGCGCCAGCAGCTTGGAGGGGTATAGCACAGATACGCAGTATTTT	CASSLEGYSTDTQYF
.	TRBV9	.	TRBJ2-5	TGTGCCAGCAGCGTAGATGGCCTCCGGGGAGAGACCCAGTACTTC	CASSVDGLRGETQYF
.	TRBV7-9	.	TRBJ2-7	TGTGCCAGCAGCTTAGGAGCCGAGCAGTACTTC	CASSLGAEQYF
TRBD2	TRBV27	.	TRBJ2-7	TGTGCCAGCAGTTTATCCCTAGCGGGAGGGCCGAACGAGCAGTACTTC	CASSLSLAGGPNEQYF
TRBD1	TRBV30	.	TRBJ2-7	TGTGCCTGGGAAGACAGGGTCTCCTACGAGCAGTACTTC	CAWEDRVSYEQYF
TRBD1	TRBV25-1	.	TRBJ1-1	TGTGCCAGCAGTGTGGTCGATGGACAGGGATTATCTGAAGCTTTCTTT	CASSVVDGQGLSEAFF
TRBD1	TRBV7-9	.	TRBJ1-2	TGTGCCAGCAGCCTGGGGACAGGGGGTCGATATGGCTACACCTTC	CASSLGTGGRYGYTF
.	TRBV7-7	medium-sized	TRBJ2-7	TGTGCCAGCAGCTTATTCCAGGGGTACGAGCAGTACTTC	CASSLFQGYEQYF
.	TRBV2	once	TRBJ2-7	TGTGCCAGCCCGCCCCCGACAGGCAGCGAGCCAGAGCAGTACTTC	CASPPPTGSEPEQYF
.	TRBV6-5	.	TRBJ1-6	TGTGCCAGCTCGCCATCTACAGGGAGTTCACCCCTCCACTTT	CASSPSTGSSPLHF